Following are 18 T cell receptor beta chains from one sample sequenced in a study of blood T cells in healthy people across ages. The authors ran a second PCR of about 6 to 11 cycles using a sample-barcoded 5' primer and a J-beta primer mix. TCRdb reprocessed the 5' RACE reads with MiXCR, giving one entry per CDR3 protein. This sample has almost 300,000 distinct CDR3 sequences; around 30% occur once, and the top ten carry roughly 30%. Sequencing used blood. All receptors come from a woman in her 70s in good health.

The chain links TRBV24-1 to TRBJ2-4, with 8 bases identical to TRBD1. This CDR3 is built from 15 residues. Germline V gene sequence: CDR1 KGHDR, CDR2 SFDVKD. V dropped 3 bases and J dropped 8; count of bases not matched to a gene: 8. The CDR3 coding sequence is TGTGCCACCAGTGATCCTGGACAGGGTGTGGACATTCAGTACTTC. Protein product: CATSDPGQGVDIQYF.

The chain joins TRBV4-1 to TRBJ1-6; tentatively, D is TRBD1 (6 bases). This CDR3 contains 13 residues. Germline V gene sequence: CDR1 MGHRA, CDR2 YSYEKL. The V and J ends lost 0 bases and 13 bases respectively, with 10 bases between them. The CDR3 loop reads CASSQEGGSPLHF. Here the CDR3 DNA reads TGCGCCAGCAGCCAAGAAGGGGGTTCCCCCCTCCACTTT.

The chain employs TRBV20-1 and TRBJ1-3, with D tentatively TRBD1 (5 bases). V gave up 7 bases and J gave up 8 bases, with 18 bases separating them. This CDR3 contains 13 residues. CDR1 and CDR2 (germline): DFQATT, SNEGSKA (reference sequence). In DNA form, the CDR3 reads TGCAGTGTCCGACGGGGCGATGGGGACACCATATATTTT. Residues: CSVRRGDGDTIYF.

This clonotype was seen repeatedly, ten times or more. V is TRBV18 and J is TRBJ2-1, with no clear D. Germline values: CDR1 KGHSH, CDR2 LQKENI. This CDR3 region has 15 residues. V was cut by 3 bases and J by 0 bases, with 9 bases left in between. This CDR3 is CASSPLAASYNEQFF. The DNA for the CDR3 is TGTGCCAGCTCACCCCTGGCGGCCTCCTACAATGAGCAGTTCTTC.

This chain connects TRBV11-2 to TRBJ2-7; D gene ambiguous. Germline V CDR1 and CDR2: SGHAT, FQNNGV. The CDR3 spans 15 residues. The ends were cut back, 0 bases at V and 0 bases at J, with 9 bases in the middle. CDR3 residues: CASSLESLSSYEQYF. CDR3 bases: TGTGCCAGCAGCTTAGAGAGTTTGAGCTCCTACGAGCAGTACTTC. Variable domain in full (rest from reference TRBV11-2 and TRBJ2-7): EAGVAQSPRYKIIEKRQSVAFWCNPISGHATLYWYQQILGQGPKLLIQFQNNGVVDDSQLPKDRFSAERLKGVDSTLKIQPAKLEDSAVYLCASSLESLSSYEQYFGPGTRLTVT.

This clonotype was seen only a few times. The CDR3 does not close with the conserved phenylalanine or tryptophan, likely indicating a read error. The rearrangement uses TRBV12-3 or TRBV12-4 and TRBJ2-5, with TRBD2 matching over 8 bases. CDR3 length: 12 amino acids. Trimming at V came to 6 bases and at J to 10 bases, leaving 7 bases not matched to a gene. The CDR3: CASSPLAGDQYL. The CDR3 nucleotides read TGTGCCAGCAGCCCGCTAGCGGGTGACCAGTACCTC.

This chain links TRBV14 with TRBJ2-3; 9 nucleotides agree with TRBD2. Looked up from germline, CDR1 is SGHDN and CDR2 is FVKESK. V dropped 2 bases and J dropped 3; count of bases not matched to a gene: 9. The CDR3 is 17 amino acids. CDR3 in amino acids: CASSQPRGTSTTDTQYF. CDR3 nucleotides: TGTGCCAGCAGCCAACCAAGGGGGACTAGCACAACAGATACGCAGTATTTT.

V is TRBV29-1 and J is TRBJ1-2, with TRBD1 matching over 8 bases. Looked up from germline, CDR1 is SQVTM and CDR2 is ANQGSEA. The V and J ends lost 0 bases and 7 bases, in that order; junction bases with no gene match: 10. The CDR3 contains 15 residues. CDR3 residues: CSVEDPGQGAPGYTF. The DNA of the CDR3 is TGCAGCGTTGAAGATCCTGGGCAGGGGGCGCCTGGCTACACCTTC.

The rearrangement joins TRBV13 to TRBJ2-3, with D unclear. The V end lost 4 bases, the J end lost 2 bases, and 10 bases lay between the germline ends. Germline V gene lookup returns CDR1 PRHDT and CDR2 FYEKMQ (reference sequence). CDR3 length: 14 residues. CDR3 nucleotide sequence: TGTGCCAGCAGCTCCACACGGACCACAGATACGCAGTATTTT. Translation: CASSSTRTTDTQYF.

The V and J genes are TRBV5-1 and TRBJ2-5; D possibly matches TRBD1 or TRBD2 (5 bases each). Germline V gene data show CDR1 as SGHRS and CDR2 as YFSETQ. V lost 2 bases and J 4 bases, leaving 12 bases between the germline ends. The CDR3 is made up of 14 amino acids. CDR3 loop: CASSFGLQGETQYF. CDR3 nucleotides: TGCGCCAGCAGCTTTGGACTCCAGGGAGAGACCCAGTACTTC.

This clonotype was seen more than once but under ten times. V is TRBV5-1 and J is TRBJ1-1; D is undetermined. The CDR3 length is 17 residues. CDR1 and CDR2 (germline): SGHRS, YFSETQ. V dropped 4 bases and J dropped 0 bases, with 19 bases sitting between them. This CDR3 reads CASSHQTTQKMNTEAFF. The CDR3 region has the DNA TGCGCCAGCAGCCATCAAACGACACAGAAAATGAACACTGAAGCTTTCTTT.

The chain is built from TRBV20-1 and TRBJ2-1; maybe TRBD1 (6 bases). This CDR3 has 14 amino acids. The germline V gene has CDR1 DFQATT and CDR2 SNEGSKA (reference sequence). Trimming cost V 4 bases and J 1 base, with 11 bases left between them. The DNA for the CDR3 is TGCAGTGCTATTCGCAGGGGTTCCTACAATGAGCAGTTCTTC. Translated, it gives CSAIRRGSYNEQFF.

As concerns this clonotype: This clone may be a read error of a much larger clone one base away. The chain combines TRBV29-1 with TRBJ1-2, with a tentative D call TRBD1 (5 bases). Germline assignment: CDR1 SQVTM and CDR2 ANQGSEA. The CDR3 has 13 residues. Trimming removed 1 base at V and 8 bases at J, with 14 bases between. The CDR3 coding sequence is TGCAGCGTTGAAGTAGGGGCAGCGGGAGGCTACACCTTC. It specifies CSVEVGAAGGYTF.

This clonotype turned up a few times. This may be a read error: a much more frequent sequence differs by one nucleotide. V and J are TRBV29-1 and TRBJ2-3; D is perhaps TRBD1 (6 bases). The CDR3 consists of 15 residues. V dropped 6 bases and J dropped 6 bases, with 22 bases sitting between them. CDR1 and CDR2 (germline): SQVTM, ANQGSEA. In DNA form, the CDR3 reads TGCAGCGTGGGGAGAGGGGGAGTGGTAGCGGATACGCAGTATTTT. It translates to CSVGRGGVVADTQYF.

The CDR3 region has the DNA TGCGCCAGCAGACAACCGGGACCCCCGGGTCCCACTTCTGACTATGGCTACACCTTC. Residues: CASRQPGPPGPTSDYGYTF. The rearrangement joins TRBV4-1 to TRBJ1-2, with D tentatively TRBD1 (5 bases). In germline, CDR1 is MGHRA, CDR2 YSYEKL. V lost 6 bases and J 3 bases, leaving 29 bases between the germline ends. This CDR3 spans 19 amino acids.

The chain links TRBV4-1 to TRBJ2-3, with 7 bases fitting TRBD1. This CDR3 comprises 16 residues. Losses at the gene ends were 0 bases for V and 9 bases for J; bases not matched to a gene: 12. The germline CDR1 and CDR2 sequences are MGHRA and YSYEKL. The CDR3 protein is CASSQDEGQKPGTQYF. In DNA form, the CDR3 reads TGCGCCAGCAGCCAAGATGAGGGACAGAAGCCGGGGACGCAGTATTTT.

CDR3: CASSRVYNEQFF. DNA of the CDR3: TGCGCCAGCAGCCGAGTCTACAATGAGCAGTTCTTC. This sequence joins TRBV5-1 and TRBJ2-1; D is ambiguous. This CDR3 is built from 12 residues. Germline V gene lookup returns CDR1 SGHRS and CDR2 YFSETQ. V was trimmed by 4 bases and J by 3 bases, leaving 5 bases between them.

Many counts were recorded for this clonotype. The chain combines TRBV14 with TRBJ2-2; 9 bases fit TRBD1. Per germline, CDR1 SGHDN and CDR2 FVKESK. The CDR3 is 16 amino acids. J was trimmed by 0 bases and V by 4 bases; bases with no gene match: 3. The CDR3 loop reads CASSRWTGANTGELFF. Written as DNA, the CDR3 is TGTGCCAGCAGCCGATGGACAGGGGCGAACACCGGGGAGCTGTTTTTT.